This T cell receptor (beta chain) was sequenced in a study of cytomegalovirus exposure and HLA in healthy donors. Study results and limitations: Indistinguishable V segments such as TRBV6-2 and TRBV6-3 were excluded. Later analysis identified a missense DCLRE1C variant that was linked to TCR beta V- and J-gene trimming. Later on, an analysis showed TCR association rates differing by HLA locus, with DRB1 the most and HLA-C the fewest. Confirmation was obtained in vitro that a few CMV-associated chains are specific for CMV antigens.

Researchers ran the PCR with 60 Vbeta and 13 Jbeta primers. Clones were sequenced by immunoSEQ multiplex PCR, and TCRdb holds only the in-frame ones, with some missing. The table has fewer than 120,000 clones, over 60% seen once. Germline lookup yields CDR1 SGHVS and CDR2 FNYEAQ. CDR3 length equals 17 residues. Deletions cut 0 bases from V and 4 bases from J, with 19 bases between. This clone was counted between two and nine times. Its antigen is not identified. The clonotype originates from a woman in her fifties or sixties in good health and CMV-seropositive. The gene calls are TRBV7-6 and TRBJ2-7, with D perhaps matching TRBD2 (6 bases). The sequencing sample was made of PBMCs. The CDR3 bases are TGTGCCAGCAGCTTAGCGCTGGCTACCGGGGGTTGGTACGAGCAGTACTTC. Translation gives CASSLALATGGWYEQYF. The whole variable domain, filled in from reference TRBV7-6 and TRBJ2-7, reads GAGVSQSPRYKVTKRGQDVALRCDPISGHVSLYWYRQALGQGPEFLTYFNYEAQQDKSGLPNDRFSAERPEGSISTLTIQRTEQRDSAMYRCASSLALATGGWYEQYFGPGTRLTVT.